This TCR beta chain was profiled in a study of blood T cell repertoires in COVID-19 (dated by TCRdb to the early 2020s). Background on the whole study: ImmuneRACE Cohort 3 recovered participants were defined by two consecutive negative NP/OP PCR tests, healthcare professional clearance, or symptom resolution. The collaborator samples originated in the United States, Italy and Spain and spanned the acute and convalescent phases of COVID-19. The material from the prospective study consisted of cDNA or gDNA derived from T cells, B-cell-depleted T cells, or PBMCs. Subjects who had been exposed to COVID-19, were actively infected with it, or had recovered from it provided the deeply sampled blood TCRbeta repertoires that made up the dataset. The repertoires were made available in a free public database intended to serve as a resource for research on the immune response to SARS-CoV-2. Samples came from the ongoing ImmuneRACE study (first 160 participants) plus 1,254 subjects from 6 global collaborators. Nearly every sample came with metadata listing a de-identified subject ID, COVID-19 status, age in years and sex. Where available, HLA class I and class II types were obtained from metadata supplied by the sample provider rather than from assay-based typing. What the authors observed across the whole study: Clinical and demographic metadata were provided uncurated, with the amount varying by source and participant.

TCRbeta CDR3 regions were amplified from genomic DNA by means of the immunoSEQ Assay, a bias-controlled multiplex PCR. In the authors' own workflow: The number of nucleated cells in each sample was estimated from the amplification of reference gene primers within the assay. Sequence reads were collapsed and filtered to measure the absolute abundance of every unique TCRbeta CDR3 rearrangement. Productive Simpson clonality was computed per sample as the square root of Simpson's diversity index over productive rearrangements. The table comes from immuneACCESS by way of TCRdb, which keeps in-frame sequences with V and J called. Part of the clones is missing from these tables; in studies checked, under half for an unresolved V gene and the rest for unknown reasons. V and J calls and clone size are those listed in that table; D and trimming were worked out from the DNA. The sample profile shows a few hundred thousand clones; approximately 90% of them were found once. The ten largest make up 2% to 2.5% of the sample.

The CDR3 spans 18 residues, from the cysteine through the phenylalanine. The entry retains the CDR3 DNA only, 54 bases that are in frame from base 1. Trimming costs V 2 bases and J 1 base, and their ends lie 20 bases apart. CDR1 is given as MDHEN and CDR2 as SYDVKM, both from the germline V gene. Details on this clone: It has no known antigen specificity. No much larger clonotype is one base removed from it; base qualities were not supplied.

Participants in the prospective study were enrolled through a virtual design, were aged roughly 18 to 100 years, and lived in approximately 25 United States geographic areas. In the prospective study, participants were assigned to cohorts based on the clinical history participants reported in a screening survey and a study questionnaire. In the prospective study, whole blood, serum and a nasopharyngeal or oropharyngeal swab were collected from each participant by mobile phlebotomists. Over an approximately two-month period, participants in the prospective study had the option of providing additional blood draws and questionnaires. Prospective study blood samples were shipped either frozen or at room temperature before DNA extraction.

This receptor was obtained from a woman in her sixties or seventies in a cohort exposed to, infected with or recovered from COVID-19 (not recorded which). In this chain, TRBV28 is recombined with TRBJ1-1; the D gene is perhaps TRBD1, on 5 matching bases. The sequenced material came from PBMCs or T cells enriched from blood (not recorded which). The sequenced DNA: TGTGCCAGCAGTTTACTACTCCGAAAAGGGGCTCCGAACACTGAAGCTTTCTTT. Its translation is CASSLLLRKGAPNTEAFF.